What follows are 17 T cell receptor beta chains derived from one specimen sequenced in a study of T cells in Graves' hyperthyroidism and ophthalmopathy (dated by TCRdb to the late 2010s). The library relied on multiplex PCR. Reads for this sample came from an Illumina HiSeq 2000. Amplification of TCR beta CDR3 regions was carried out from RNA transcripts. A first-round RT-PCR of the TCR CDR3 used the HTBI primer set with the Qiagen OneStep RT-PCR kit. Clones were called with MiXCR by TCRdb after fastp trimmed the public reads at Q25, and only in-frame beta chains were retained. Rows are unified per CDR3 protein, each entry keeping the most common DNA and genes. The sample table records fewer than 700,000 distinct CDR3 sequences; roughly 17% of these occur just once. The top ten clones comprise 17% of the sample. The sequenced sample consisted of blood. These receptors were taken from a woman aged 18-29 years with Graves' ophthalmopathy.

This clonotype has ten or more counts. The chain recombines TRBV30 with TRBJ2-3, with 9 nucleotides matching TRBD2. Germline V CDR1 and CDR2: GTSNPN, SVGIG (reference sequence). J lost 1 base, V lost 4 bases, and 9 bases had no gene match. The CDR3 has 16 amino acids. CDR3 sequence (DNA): TGTGCCTGGATTCTCCCGACTAGCGGACGCACAGATACGCAGTATTTT. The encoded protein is CAWILPTSGRTDTQYF.

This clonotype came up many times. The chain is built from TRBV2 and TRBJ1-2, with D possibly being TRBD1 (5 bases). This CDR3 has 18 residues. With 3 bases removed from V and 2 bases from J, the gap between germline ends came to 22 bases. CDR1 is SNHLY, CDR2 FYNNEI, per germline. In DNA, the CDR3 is TGTGCCAGCAGTGACGGGCTCCCCGGGACGGCTTTAAACTATGGCTACACCTTC. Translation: CASSDGLPGTALNYGYTF.

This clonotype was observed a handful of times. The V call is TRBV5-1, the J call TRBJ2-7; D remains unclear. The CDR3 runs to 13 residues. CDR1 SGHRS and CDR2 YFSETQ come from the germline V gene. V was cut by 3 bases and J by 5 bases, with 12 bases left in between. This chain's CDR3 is CASSSTVMDEQYF. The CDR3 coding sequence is TGCGCCAGCAGCTCTACAGTTATGGACGAGCAGTACTTC.

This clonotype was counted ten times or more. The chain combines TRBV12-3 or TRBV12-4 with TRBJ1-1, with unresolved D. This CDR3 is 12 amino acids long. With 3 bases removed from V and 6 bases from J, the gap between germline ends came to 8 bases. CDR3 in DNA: TGTGCCAGCAGTTTCGGCGTTGCTGAAGCTTTCTTT. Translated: CASSFGVAEAFF.

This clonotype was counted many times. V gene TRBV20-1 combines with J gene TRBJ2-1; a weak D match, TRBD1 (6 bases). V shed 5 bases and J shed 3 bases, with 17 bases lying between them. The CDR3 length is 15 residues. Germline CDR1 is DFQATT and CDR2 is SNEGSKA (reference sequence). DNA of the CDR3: TGCAGTGCTGTATCCCCGGGACACCTCTACAATGAGCAGTTCTTC. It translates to CSAVSPGHLYNEQFF.

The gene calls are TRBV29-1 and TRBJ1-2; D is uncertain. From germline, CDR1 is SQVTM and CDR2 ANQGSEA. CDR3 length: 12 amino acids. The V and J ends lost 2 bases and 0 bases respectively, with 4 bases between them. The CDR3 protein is CSVEQANYGYTF. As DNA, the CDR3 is TGCAGCGTTGAACAGGCTAACTATGGCTACACCTTC.

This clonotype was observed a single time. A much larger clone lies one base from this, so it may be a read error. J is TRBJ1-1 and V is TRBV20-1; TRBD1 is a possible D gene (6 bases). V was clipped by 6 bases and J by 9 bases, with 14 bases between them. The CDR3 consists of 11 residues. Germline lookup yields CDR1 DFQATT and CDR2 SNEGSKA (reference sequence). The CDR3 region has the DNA TGCAGTGCCCCCCAGGGGAATAAAGCTTTCTTT. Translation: CSAPQGNKAFF.

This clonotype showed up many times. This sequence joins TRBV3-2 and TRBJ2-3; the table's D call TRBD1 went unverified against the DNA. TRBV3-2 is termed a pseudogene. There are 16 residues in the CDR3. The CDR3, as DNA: TGTGCCAGCAGCCAAGCACAGGGTGTTTGTACAGATACGCAGTATTTT. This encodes CASSQAQGVCTDTQYF.

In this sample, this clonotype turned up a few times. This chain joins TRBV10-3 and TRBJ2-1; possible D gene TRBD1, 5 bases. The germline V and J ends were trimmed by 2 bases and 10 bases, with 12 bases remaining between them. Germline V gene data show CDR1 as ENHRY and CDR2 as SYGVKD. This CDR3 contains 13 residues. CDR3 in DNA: TGTGCCATCAGTGAGCTGGGGCACCGAGAGCAGTTCTTC. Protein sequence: CAISELGHREQFF.

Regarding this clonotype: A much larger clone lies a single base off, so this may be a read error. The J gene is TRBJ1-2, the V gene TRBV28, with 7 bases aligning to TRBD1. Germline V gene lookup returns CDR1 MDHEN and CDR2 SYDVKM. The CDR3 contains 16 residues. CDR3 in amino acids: CVSSPLGGGAGNGYTF. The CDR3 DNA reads TGTGTCAGCAGTCCCCTCGGAGGGGGCGCGGGGAATGGCTACACCTTC.

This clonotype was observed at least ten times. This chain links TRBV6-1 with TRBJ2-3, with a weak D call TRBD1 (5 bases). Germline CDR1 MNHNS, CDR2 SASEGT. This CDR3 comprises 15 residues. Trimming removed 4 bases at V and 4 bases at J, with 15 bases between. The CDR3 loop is CASSGGRAYSDTQYF. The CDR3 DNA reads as TGTGCCAGCAGTGGTGGCAGGGCCTACTCAGATACGCAGTATTTT.

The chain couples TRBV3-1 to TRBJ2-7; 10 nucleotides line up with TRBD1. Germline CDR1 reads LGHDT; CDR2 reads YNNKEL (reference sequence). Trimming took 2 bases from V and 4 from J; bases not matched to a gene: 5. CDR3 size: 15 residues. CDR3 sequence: CASSQLGTGVYEQYF. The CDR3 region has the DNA TGTGCCAGCAGCCAACTCGGGACAGGGGTATACGAGCAGTACTTC.

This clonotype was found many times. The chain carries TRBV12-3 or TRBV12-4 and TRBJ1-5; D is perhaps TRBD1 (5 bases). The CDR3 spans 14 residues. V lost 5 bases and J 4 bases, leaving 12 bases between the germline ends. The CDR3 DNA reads TGTGCCAGCAGTCCCGGGACCCCGAATCAGCCCCAGCATTTT. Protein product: CASSPGTPNQPQHF.

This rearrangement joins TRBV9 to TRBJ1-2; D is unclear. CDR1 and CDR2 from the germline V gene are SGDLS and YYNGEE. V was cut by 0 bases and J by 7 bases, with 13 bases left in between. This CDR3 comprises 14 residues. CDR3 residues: CASSVDQAGGGYTF. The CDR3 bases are TGTGCCAGCAGCGTAGATCAGGCGGGAGGTGGCTACACCTTC.

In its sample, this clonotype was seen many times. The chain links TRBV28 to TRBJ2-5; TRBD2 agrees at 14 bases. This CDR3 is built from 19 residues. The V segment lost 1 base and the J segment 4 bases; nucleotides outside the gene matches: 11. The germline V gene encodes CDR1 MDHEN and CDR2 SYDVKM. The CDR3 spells CASSLYRGLAGELGETQYF. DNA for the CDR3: TGTGCCAGCAGTTTATATAGGGGACTAGCGGGAGAACTTGGAGAGACCCAGTACTTC.

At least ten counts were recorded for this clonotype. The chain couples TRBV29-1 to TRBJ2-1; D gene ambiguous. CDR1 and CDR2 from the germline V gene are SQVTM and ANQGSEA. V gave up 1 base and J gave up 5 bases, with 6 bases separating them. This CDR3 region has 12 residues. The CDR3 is CSVEGAHNEQFF. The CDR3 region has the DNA TGCAGCGTTGAAGGGGCGCACAATGAGCAGTTCTTC.

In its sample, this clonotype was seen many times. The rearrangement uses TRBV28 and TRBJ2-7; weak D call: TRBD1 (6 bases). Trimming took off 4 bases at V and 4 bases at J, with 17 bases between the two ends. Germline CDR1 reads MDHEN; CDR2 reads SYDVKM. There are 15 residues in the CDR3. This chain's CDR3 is CASSSRDTWPYEQYF. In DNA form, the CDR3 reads TGTGCCAGCAGTTCACGGGACACCTGGCCTTACGAGCAGTACTTC.